This T cell receptor (beta chain) was observed in a study of metastatic and nonmetastatic thyroid tumors. Study in general: For malignant and benign thyroid patients, tumor or nodule tissue and blood were the sources whose repertoires were compared.

The entire patient cohort was treatment-naive prior to thyroid surgery. After removal of 5 bases from V and 5 bases from J, the junction contained 10 bases not matched to a gene. CDR3 length: 14 residues. Germline assignment: CDR1 GTSNPN and CDR2 SVGIG (reference sequence). With respect to this clone: Its antigen is not identified.

Points from the study as a whole: It was reportedly found that TCR beta diversity was significantly higher in malignant thyroid tumors than in benign nodules, a difference seen in both blood and tumor samples.

Original methodology: Variation in CDR3 across clinicopathological groups served as the basis for constructing a distant-metastasis classifier in papillary thyroid cancer. TCRdb re-called clones via MiXCR from the PCR reads. These V and J calls are TCRdb output, not the study's own analysis. The sample shows around 17,000 clones, about 13% of them seen only once. The sequenced material came from blood. This clonotype was obtained from a female donor with papillary thyroid cancer or a benign thyroid nodule (not recorded which). Some clones in this sample may be carry-over from other donors' samples. The chain couples TRBV30 to TRBJ1-2; 8 bases agree with TRBD1. The CDR3 spells CAWYLGTGTYGYTF. The CDR3 DNA reads as TGTGCCTGGTACCTCGGGACAGGCACTTATGGCTACACCTTC.